This T cell receptor beta chain was captured by sequencing in a study of shared clonotypes between healthy human individuals. Study background: Three plates were used per donor for CD4 naive, three for CD4 memory, two for CD8 naive and one for CD8 memory.

A note on this clone: The target antigen is unknown.

Produced via immunoSEQ multiplex PCR; TCRdb's table is partial and in-frame only. The repertoire holds about 600,000 clones, around 95% seen once, with 0.1% to 0.11% in the top ten. General study points: Unshared clonotypes carried lower generation probabilities than those common to all four donors.

Terminally differentiated effector memory CD45RA+ cells were excluded from the naive CD8 cells, which were CD45RO-negative and positively selected for CCR7. The receptor comes from a woman aged 30 to 39 in good health. Sequenced: naive CD8+ T cells sorted from blood.

DNA of the CDR3: TGTGCCAGCAGTGAATATAGAGGCGGGGAGCTGTTTTTT. Its translation is CASSEYRGGELFF. This rearrangement joins TRBV25-1 to TRBJ2-2; no clear D. CDR3 length: 13 amino acids. Trimming took 0 bases from V and 7 from J, leaving 6 bases between them. The germline V gene has CDR1 MGHDK and CDR2 SYGVNS.